Shown below are 27 T cell receptor beta chains from a single sample sequenced in a study of control samples from healthy donors and cancer patients. The protocol was immunoSEQ multiplex PCR, while the TCRdb copy is restricted to in-frame clones and leaves out a portion. Of around 100,000 clones in the sample, roughly nine tenths were seen once. The sequencing sample was made of blood. All receptors derive from a woman in her seventies in good health.

V gene TRBV12-3 or TRBV12-4 combines with J gene TRBJ1-2; TRBD1 might be the D (5 bases). CDR3 length: 13 residues. V was clipped by 3 bases and J by 1 base, with 6 bases between them. The CDR3: CASSLGVNYGYTF. The CDR3 DNA reads as TGTGCCAGCAGTTTGGGGGTTAACTATGGCTACACCTTC.

The genes are TRBV19 and TRBJ2-3, with D tentatively TRBD2 (5 bases). Trimming pared 8 bases from V and 2 bases from J, leaving 17 bases between. The CDR3 covers 15 residues. Per the germline V gene, CDR1 is LNHDA and CDR2 is SQIVND (reference sequence). In nucleotides, the CDR3 is TGTGCCAGTGACAAGCGAACGGGGTACACAGATACGCAGTATTTT. As protein: CASDKRTGYTDTQYF.

V gene TRBV3-1 (or the pseudogene TRBV3-2) combines with J gene TRBJ1-2; D remains unclear. Trimming removed 0 bases from V and 4 bases from J, with 6 bases in between. CDR1 LGHDT and CDR2 YNNKEL come from the germline V gene (reference sequence). The CDR3 totals 13 residues. CDR3 in amino acids: CASSQDRTYGYTF. In nucleotides, the CDR3 is TGTGCCAGCAGCCAAGATCGCACCTATGGCTACACCTTC.

The V gene is TRBV10-2, the J gene TRBJ2-2, with a possible D match to TRBD2 (5 bases). This CDR3 is built from 12 residues. V was shortened by 10 bases and J by 0 bases, with 6 bases between the two germline ends. Germline V gene data show CDR1 as WSHSY and CDR2 as SAAADI. The CDR3 DNA sequence: TGCGCCATGACTACGAACACCGGGGAGCTGTTTTTT. As protein: CAMTTNTGELFF.

This rearrangement joins TRBV5-5 to TRBJ2-2; D call uncertain. The V gene's germline CDR1 is SGHKS and CDR2 YYEKEE (reference sequence). V lost 2 bases to trimming and J lost 6 bases, with 14 bases between them. CDR3 length: 15 amino acids. The CDR3 bases are TGTGCCAGCAGCTTTGTTTCGGGTGTGTCCGGGGAGCTGTTTTTT. Protein product: CASSFVSGVSGELFF.

Only one count was recorded for this clone. The V and J genes are TRBV11-2 and TRBJ2-5; 14 nucleotides line up with TRBD2. Trimming cost V 5 bases and J 5 bases; bases outside gene matches: 7. The CDR3 covers 16 residues. CDR1 SGHAT and CDR2 FQNNGV come from the germline V gene. The CDR3 is CASSLGLAGGGETQYF. CDR3 bases: TGTGCCAGCAGCCTAGGACTAGCGGGGGGCGGTGAGACCCAGTACTTC.

V usage is TRBV3-1 (or the pseudogene TRBV3-2) and J usage is TRBJ1-5; D may be TRBD1 (5 bases). Deletions cut 6 bases from V and 0 bases from J, with 15 bases between. The germline CDR1 and CDR2 sequences are LGHDT and YNNKEL (reference sequence). CDR3 length equals 16 residues. In DNA, the CDR3 is TGTGCCAGCAGGGACACTGAAACCTATAGCAATCAGCCCCAGCATTTT. Amino acid sequence: CASRDTETYSNQPQHF.

This sequence joins TRBV27 and TRBJ1-1; 8 bases agree with TRBD1. J gave up 8 bases and V 5 bases, and 10 bases lay outside the gene matches. There are 14 residues in the CDR3. Germline CDR1 is MNHEY and CDR2 is SMNVEV (reference sequence). The CDR3, as DNA: TGTGCCAGCAGTCCCAGGGACAGGACCTTGGAAGCTTTCTTT. It translates to CASSPRDRTLEAFF.

This rearrangement joins TRBV3-1 (or the pseudogene TRBV3-2) to TRBJ2-4; D is perhaps TRBD1 or TRBD2 (5 bases each). The germline V gene has CDR1 LGHDT and CDR2 YNNKEL (reference sequence). The CDR3 covers 18 residues. V dropped 1 base and J dropped 6 bases, with 22 bases sitting between them. CDR3 residues: CASSQVSGTIFPSNIQYF. CDR3 nucleotides: TGTGCCAGCAGCCAAGTATCAGGGACCATCTTCCCATCAAACATTCAGTACTTC.

The sample holds one count of this clone. The genes are TRBV11-2 and TRBJ2-7; D ambiguous. From germline, CDR1 is SGHAT and CDR2 FQNNGV. This CDR3 has 13 amino acids. Trimming left V 5 bases short and J 1 base short, with 9 bases between. The CDR3, as DNA: TGTGCCAGCAGCCGAGGATGGTCCTACGAGCAGTACTTC. Its protein is CASSRGWSYEQYF.

V usage is TRBV19 and J usage is TRBJ1-4, with 7 bases that match TRBD1. The junction had 9 bases not matched to a gene; V was cut back by 5 bases and J by 0 bases. Germline CDR1 is LNHDA and CDR2 is SQIVND (reference sequence). The CDR3 loop spans 17 amino acids. The DNA for the CDR3 is TGTGCCAGTAGTGATCGGGACAGAGTTGCAACTAATGAAAAACTGTTTTTT. Encoded protein: CASSDRDRVATNEKLFF.

In the case of this clone: The sample contains more than one DNA sequence encoding this CDR3. The chain recombines TRBV27 with TRBJ2-7; unclear D gene. Trimming pared 4 bases from V and 1 base from J, leaving 2 bases between. Germline-derived CDR1 and CDR2 are MNHEY and SMNVEV (reference sequence). The CDR3 runs 11 residues. The CDR3 nucleotides read TGTGCCAGCAGTTCGTCCTACGAGCAGTACTTC. It codes for CASSSSYEQYF.

V usage is TRBV6-4 and J usage is TRBJ2-1, with D unresolved. Germline V lookup: CDR1 MRHNA, CDR2 SNTAGT. This CDR3 is 14 amino acids long. The V gene lost 3 bases and the J gene lost 6 bases, with 12 bases spanning the gap. CDR3 nucleotides: TGTGCCAGCAGTGATGCTGGCGGAAGCAATGAGCAGTTCTTC. Amino acids: CASSDAGGSNEQFF.

The sample holds one count of this clone. The rearrangement uses TRBV5-1 and TRBJ1-4, with a possible D match to TRBD1 (5 bases). Trimming removed 3 bases from V and 5 bases from J, with 8 bases in between. Looked up from germline, CDR1 is SGHRS and CDR2 is YFSETQ. There are 13 residues in the CDR3. The CDR3 DNA reads TGCGCCAGCAGCTGGGCAGGGAATGAAAAACTGTTTTTT. Its translation: CASSWAGNEKLFF.

In its sample, this clone was seen a few times. This chain connects TRBV11-2 to TRBJ2-1, with D uncertain. With 5 bases removed from V and 4 bases from J, the gap between germline ends came to 6 bases. CDR3 length: 12 residues. The germline gives CDR1 SGHAT, CDR2 FQNNGV. CDR3 protein: CASSPVYNEQFF. CDR3 DNA: TGTGCCAGCAGCCCAGTTTACAATGAGCAGTTCTTC. The whole variable domain, filled in from reference TRBV11-2 and TRBJ2-1, reads EAGVAQSPRYKIIEKRQSVAFWCNPISGHATLYWYQQILGQGPKLLIQFQNNGVVDDSQLPKDRFSAERLKGVDSTLKIQPAKLEDSAVYLCASSPVYNEQFFGPGTRLTVL.

This rearrangement joins TRBV20-1 to TRBJ1-5, with TRBD1 matching 9 bases. In germline, CDR1 is DFQATT, CDR2 SNEGSKA (reference sequence). The CDR3 has 14 amino acids. V shed 3 bases and J 3 bases; nucleotides not matched to a gene: 3. The CDR3 protein is CSASRTGANQPQHF. The DNA of the CDR3 is TGCAGTGCTAGTAGGACAGGGGCCAATCAGCCCCAGCATTTT.

The chain uses TRBV3-1 (or the pseudogene TRBV3-2) and TRBJ2-2, with 9 nucleotides matching TRBD1. The germline V gene has CDR1 LGHDT and CDR2 YNNKEL (reference sequence). This CDR3 region has 16 residues. V lost 7 bases and J lost 2; bases outside the gene matches: 8. The CDR3 is CASTTQGAVNTGELFF. The CDR3 nucleotides read TGTGCCAGCACCACACAGGGGGCGGTCAACACCGGGGAGCTGTTTTTT.

This rearrangement joins TRBV6-5 to TRBJ1-1; the match to TRBD1 covers 7 bases. The CDR3 sequence is 15 residues long. The germline gives CDR1 MNHEY, CDR2 SVGAGI. The J segment lost 1 base and the V segment lost 7 bases, leaving 9 bases of the junction unmatched. CDR3 in amino acids: CASTREGAANTEAFF. CDR3 in DNA: TGTGCCAGCACCCGGGAGGGGGCGGCGAACACTGAAGCTTTCTTT.

The chain employs TRBV9 and TRBJ2-1, with 9 bases matching TRBD2. This CDR3 comprises 14 residues. The V gene's germline CDR1 is SGDLS and CDR2 YYNGEE. J gave up 9 bases and V 0 bases, and 4 bases lay outside the gene matches. The CDR3 is CASSVGSGSSEQFF. The CDR3 DNA reads as TGTGCCAGCAGCGTAGGTAGCGGGAGTAGTGAGCAGTTCTTC.

The V and J genes are TRBV29-1 and TRBJ2-3, with 10 bases matching TRBD2. Germline V gene data show CDR1 as SQVTM and CDR2 as ANQGSEA. The CDR3 spans 12 residues. Unmatched junction bases numbered 0, after V lost 5 bases and J lost 4 bases. The DNA for the CDR3 is TGCAGCGTTAGCGGGGGGGCAGATACGCAGTATTTT. It yields the protein CSVSGGADTQYF.

J is TRBJ2-7 and V is TRBV15, with 12 bases aligning to TRBD1. From germline, CDR1 is LNHNV and CDR2 YYDKDF (reference sequence). J was trimmed by 6 bases and V by 6 bases; bases with no gene match: 12. There are 16 residues in the CDR3. CDR3 residues: CATSPNPGQGAGEQYF. The CDR3 bases are TGTGCCACCAGTCCTAATCCGGGACAGGGGGCTGGCGAGCAGTACTTC.

The genes are TRBV3-1 (or the pseudogene TRBV3-2) and TRBJ2-1; the D is unclear. The CDR3 spans 13 residues. V was pared by 0 bases and J by 7 bases, with 7 bases between. Germline V gene sequence: CDR1 LGHDT, CDR2 YNNKEL (reference sequence). Here the CDR3 reads CASSQDLANEQFF. In DNA form, the CDR3 reads TGTGCCAGCAGCCAAGATTTGGCGAATGAGCAGTTCTTC.

The chain links TRBV9 to TRBJ1-1; 7 bases agree with TRBD1. Germline V CDR1 and CDR2: SGDLS, YYNGEE. J was trimmed by 3 bases and V by 5 bases; bases with no gene match: 10. This CDR3 contains 15 residues. The CDR3 region has the DNA TGTGCCAGCAGTCCTAAGACAGGGTGGGACACTGAAGCTTTCTTT. It codes for CASSPKTGWDTEAFF.

This clone was recorded once. The CDR3, as DNA: TGTGCCAGCAGTTTAATAAGCTACGAGCAGTACTTC. Amino acid sequence: CASSLISYEQYF. V gene TRBV12-3 or TRBV12-4 combines with J gene TRBJ2-7; D uncertain. Trimming pared 2 bases from V and 3 bases from J, leaving 5 bases between. The CDR3 sequence is 12 residues long.

V usage is TRBV9 and J usage is TRBJ2-2, with D unclear. Between the trimmed V and J ends, which lost 4 bases and 6 bases, there was a span of 16 bases. This CDR3 has 15 residues. CDR1 is SGDLS and CDR2 is YYNGEE in the germline V gene. The CDR3 region is CASSTPGVGAGELFF. Written as DNA, the CDR3 is TGTGCCAGCAGCACTCCTGGAGTAGGAGCCGGGGAGCTGTTTTTT.

CDR3 amino acids: CASSSFDSTDTQYF. CDR3 nucleotides: TGTGCCAGCAGTTCCTTTGACTCCACAGATACGCAGTATTTT. The chain has TRBV5-4 and TRBJ2-3; D call uncertain. CDR1 and CDR2 from the germline V gene are SGHNT and YYREEE (reference sequence). V lost 5 bases and J lost 2, with 12 bases in between. The CDR3 covers 14 residues.

The chain joins TRBV6-2 or TRBV6-3 to TRBJ2-1; either TRBD1 or TRBD2 may supply D (5 bases each). CDR3 length equals 15 residues. V was clipped by 6 bases and J by 1 base, with 13 bases between them. In germline, CDR1 is MNHEY, CDR2 SVGEGT. The CDR3 reads CASSRDQGSYNEQFF. The CDR3 region has the DNA TGTGCCAGCAGCCGGGACCAGGGATCCTACAATGAGCAGTTCTTC.